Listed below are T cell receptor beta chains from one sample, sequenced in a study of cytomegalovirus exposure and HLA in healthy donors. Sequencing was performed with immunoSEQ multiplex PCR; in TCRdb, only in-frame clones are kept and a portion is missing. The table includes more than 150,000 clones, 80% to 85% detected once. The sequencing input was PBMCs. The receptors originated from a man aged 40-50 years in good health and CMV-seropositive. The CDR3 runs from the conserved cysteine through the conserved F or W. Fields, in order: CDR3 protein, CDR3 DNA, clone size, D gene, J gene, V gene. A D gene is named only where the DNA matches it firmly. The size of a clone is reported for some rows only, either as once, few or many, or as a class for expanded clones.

CASRGGGDYQPQHF,TGTGCCAGCAGGGGCGGAGGGGATTATCAGCCCCAGCATTTT,.,.,TRBJ1-5,TRBV28
CASSPQGVAEAFF,TGTGCCAGCAGCCCACAGGGGGTAGCTGAAGCTTTCTTT,.,TRBD1,TRBJ1-1,TRBV7-2
CASSVTVYEQYF,TGTGCCAGCAGCGTTACAGTCTACGAGCAGTACTTC,.,.,TRBJ2-7,TRBV2
CASSQARTGALTEAFF,TGCGCCAGCAGCCAAGCTCGGACAGGGGCGTTAACTGAAGCTTTCTTT,few,TRBD1,TRBJ1-1,TRBV4-1
CASSPPGKGEQFF,TGTGCCAGCAGCCCGCCAGGTAAAGGTGAGCAGTTCTTC,few,.,TRBJ2-1,TRBV5-4
CASSLSSGRDTGELFF,TGTGCCAGCAGTTTATCTTCAGGGAGGGACACCGGGGAGCTGTTTTTT,.,TRBD2,TRBJ2-2,TRBV27
CASIQQGAGAEQYF,TGTGCCAGCATTCAACAGGGGGCTGGAGCCGAGCAGTACTTC,.,TRBD1,TRBJ2-7,TRBV28
CSSGNWDTSYEQYF,TGTTCCAGCGGAAACTGGGACACATCCTACGAGCAGTACTTC,.,.,TRBJ2-7,TRBV7-9
CASSETGTEETQYF,TGTGCCAGCAGCGAGACAGGGACGGAAGAGACCCAGTACTTC,.,TRBD1,TRBJ2-5,TRBV9
CASSFRLAGGRVTGELFF,TGTGCCAGCAGCTTTAGACTAGCGGGGGGCAGAGTCACCGGGGAGCTGTTTTTT,few,TRBD2,TRBJ2-2,TRBV5-6
CASSLSGGILSGYTF,TGTGCCAGCAGTTTGTCAGGGGGGATACTTAGTGGCTACACCTTC,few,TRBD1,TRBJ1-2,TRBV28
CASSLTGTGSFSYNSPLHF,TGTGCCAGCAGCTTAACCGGGACAGGGAGTTTCTCCTATAATTCACCCCTCCACTTT,.,TRBD1,TRBJ1-6,TRBV5-6
CASSSYRGTEAFF,TGTGCCAGCAGCTCCTACAGGGGCACTGAAGCTTTCTTT,.,TRBD1,TRBJ1-1,TRBV7-8
CSADSGGTDTQYF,TGCAGCGCCGATAGCGGGGGCACAGATACGCAGTATTTT,.,TRBD2,TRBJ2-3,TRBV29-1
CATKGDSEKLFF,TGTGCCACGAAGGGGGATAGTGAAAAACTGTTTTTT,.,.,TRBJ1-4,TRBV30
CSAPQGYTIYF,TGCAGTGCACCCCAGGGGTACACCATATATTTT,.,.,TRBJ1-3,TRBV20-1
CSSSSIGRGSEQYF,TGTTCCAGCAGCTCCATCGGTCGAGGTTCCGAGCAGTACTTC,.,.,TRBJ2-7,TRBV7-9
CASSLAIAGGDEQFF,TGTGCCAGCAGCTTAGCGATAGCGGGGGGGGATGAGCAGTTCTTC,.,TRBD2,TRBJ2-1,TRBV7-9
CASSYRQGASGNTIYF,TGTGCCAGCAGTTACCGACAGGGCGCCTCTGGAAACACCATATATTTT,.,TRBD1,TRBJ1-3,TRBV6-5
CASSPYWATNYGYTF,TGTGCCAGCAGTCCTTATTGGGCCACTAACTATGGCTACACCTTC,.,.,TRBJ1-2,TRBV28
CAWSPRGNTEAFF,TGTGCCTGGAGTCCACGGGGGAACACTGAAGCTTTCTTT,few,.,TRBJ1-1,TRBV30
CAGEGHLYEQYF,TGTGCCGGGGAGGGGCACCTCTACGAGCAGTACTTC,.,TRBD2,TRBJ2-7,TRBV7-9
CASSWGDSKTQYF,TGTGCCAGCAGTTGGGGGGACAGTAAAACGCAGTATTTT,.,.,TRBJ2-3,TRBV6-5
CASSYLSQGPPYEQYF,TGTGCCAGCAGTTACTTGAGTCAGGGGCCCCCCTACGAGCAGTACTTC,few,.,TRBJ2-7,TRBV6-5
CASSADTGELFF,TGTGCCAGCAGCGCGGACACCGGGGAGCTGTTTTTT,.,.,TRBJ2-2,TRBV9
CASSYPEQGGYGYTF,TGTGCCAGCAGTTACCCCGAGCAGGGGGGCTATGGCTACACCTTC,.,TRBD1,TRBJ1-2,TRBV6-6
CSIRSSKDSPLHF,TGCAGCATTAGGAGTTCCAAGGATTCACCCCTCCACTTT,.,.,TRBJ1-6,TRBV29-1
CASSYRQGGTDTQYF,TGTGCCAGCAGCTACCGACAGGGCGGCACAGATACGCAGTATTTT,few,TRBD1,TRBJ2-3,TRBV7-8
CASAGTGDNQPQHF,TGTGCCAGTGCCGGGACAGGGGACAATCAGCCCCAGCATTTT,once,TRBD1,TRBJ1-5,TRBV10-3
CASQTDSNYGYTF,TGTGCCAGTCAGACGGACTCAAACTATGGCTACACCTTC,.,.,TRBJ1-2,TRBV6-6
CASTDPDRGETQYF,TGTGCCAGTACCGACCCGGACAGGGGGGAGACCCAGTACTTC,.,TRBD1,TRBJ2-5,TRBV19
CASRGGPGGAYEQYF,TGTGCCAGTAGAGGCGGACCTGGGGGGGCCTACGAGCAGTACTTC,.,TRBD2,TRBJ2-7,TRBV19
CASSPTRDEQFF,TGTGCCAGCTCACCGACGAGGGATGAGCAGTTCTTC,once,.,TRBJ2-1,TRBV18
CASSWGGGGEQYF,TGTGCCAGCAGTTGGGGGGGTGGTGGCGAGCAGTACTTC,.,TRBD2,TRBJ2-7,TRBV5-4